Sequencing of this T cell receptor (beta chain) was carried out in a study of blood T cell repertoires in COVID-19. Background on the study: PBMCs, B-cell-depleted T cells, or T cells provided the cDNA or gDNA that made up the material.

Germline CDR1 is SGHRS and CDR2 is YFSETQ. V shed 3 bases and J shed 3 bases, with 9 bases lying between them. The CDR3 sequence is 14 residues long. TCRdb's copy holds only in-frame clones and misses some; the assay was immunoSEQ multiplex PCR. The sample includes approximately 75,000 clones, 86% seen only once; the top ten take about 6.5%. This TCR was recovered from a man aged 80 or over with COVID-19, enrolled during active disease. The J gene is TRBJ1-4, the V gene TRBV5-1; TRBD1 might be the D (5 bases). The sequenced sample consisted of peripheral blood. As DNA, the CDR3 is TGCGCCAGCAGCTCGGACACGGCTAATGAAAAACTGTTTTTT. This translates into CASSSDTANEKLFF.